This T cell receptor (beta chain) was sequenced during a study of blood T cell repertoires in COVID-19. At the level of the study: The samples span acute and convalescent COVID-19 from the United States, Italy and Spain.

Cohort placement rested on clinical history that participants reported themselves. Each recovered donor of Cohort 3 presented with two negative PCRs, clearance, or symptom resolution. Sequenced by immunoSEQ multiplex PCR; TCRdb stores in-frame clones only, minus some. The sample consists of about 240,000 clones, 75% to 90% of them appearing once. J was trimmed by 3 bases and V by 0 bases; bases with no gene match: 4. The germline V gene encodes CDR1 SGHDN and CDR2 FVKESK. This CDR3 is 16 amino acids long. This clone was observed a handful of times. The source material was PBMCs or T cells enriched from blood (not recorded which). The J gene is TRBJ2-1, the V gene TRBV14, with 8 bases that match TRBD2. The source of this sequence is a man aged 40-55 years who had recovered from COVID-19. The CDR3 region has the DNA TGTGCCAGCAGCCAAGATAAACTAGCGGACTACAATGAGCAGTTCTTC. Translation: CASSQDKLADYNEQFF.